The 22 T cell receptor beta chains below were found in one sample sequenced in a study of tumor-infiltrating lymphocytes in primary liver carcinoma. The study co-extracted DNA and RNA from around 20-30 mg of unsorted bulk tissue. From 500 to 600 ng of total RNA, TCR beta-specific cDNA was reverse-transcribed using a constant-region primer. Modified slightly, ARM-PCR produced TCR beta libraries over three nested multiplex PCR rounds. Amplification in the first two PCR rounds was performed using TRBV1-TRBV30 forward primers and a C-beta reverse primer for about 10 cycles each. TCRdb called the multiplex PCR reads again in MiXCR, with one record for every CDR3 protein. Here the sample spans 75,000 or so distinct CDR3 sequences, almost 70% being singletons. The source material was liver tumor tissue from sampling region 4. The subset is: tumor region T4, right-lateral pole. Every receptor here comes from a man between 35 and 55 years old with primary liver carcinoma and hepatitis B virus infection.

Worth noting for this clonotype: The junction and the germline gene differ at one end; a read error may be behind it. The V and J genes are TRBV4-2 and TRBJ2-2; D possibly corresponds to TRBD2 (5 bases). The CDR3 is 15 amino acids. Germline CDR1 and CDR2: LGHNA and YNFKEQ. The CDR3 is CASNQETSGSRELLF. DNA of the CDR3: TGTGCCAGCAACCAAGAAACTAGTGGGAGTAGGGAGCTGTTATTT.

Worth noting for this clonotype: One base away lies a much larger clone, so this may be a sequencing read error. This rearrangement joins TRBV30 to TRBJ2-5, with D perhaps matching TRBD1 (6 bases). This CDR3 has 14 amino acids. Germline V gene data show CDR1 as GTSNPN and CDR2 as SVGIG (reference sequence). Deletions cut 2 bases from V and 4 bases from J, with 14 bases between. This CDR3 is CAWSPGQLRETQYF. The CDR3 DNA is TGTGCCTGGAGTCCTGGACAGCTCCGAGAGACCCAGTACTTC.

Comment on this clonotype: This is likely a read error, given that the CDR3 carries no conserved phenylalanine or tryptophan at its end. Because the CDR3's place on the DNA is in doubt, the DNA is left out and the CDR3 is given as listed by TCRdb. V gene TRBV4-2 combines with J gene TRBJ2-1. The CDR3 comprises 18 residues, both ends counted. From germline, CDR1 is LGHNA and CDR2 YNFKEQ. The CDR3 is CASSQEVGAGSTYNERFL.

Concerning this clonotype: Sequence at one end of the junction differs from germline and may be a read error. The chain has TRBV11-1 and TRBJ2-7, with a possible D match to TRBD2 (6 bases). This CDR3 is 14 amino acids long. CDR1 is SGHAT and CDR2 is FQDESV in the germline V gene (reference sequence). The CDR3 region is CANSTFGGTYEHYF. In DNA, the CDR3 is TGTGCCAACAGCACCTTCGGAGGGACCTACGAGCATTACTTC. Variable domain in full (rest from reference TRBV11-1 and TRBJ2-7): EAEVAQSPRYKITEKSQAVAFWCDPISGHATLYWYRQILGQGPELLVQFQDESVVDDSQLPKDRFSAERLKGVDSTLKIQPAELGDSAMYLCANSTFGGTYEHYFGPGTRLTVT.

As regards this clonotype: Since the CDR3 does not end with the conserved phenylalanine or tryptophan, this likely comes from a read error. V is TRBV28 and J is TRBJ2-7; D ambiguous. Deletions cut 6 bases from V and 0 bases from J, with 12 bases between. Germline CDR1 and CDR2: MDHEN and SYDVKM. This CDR3 is built from 14 residues. The CDR3 DNA reads as TGTGCCAGCAGGTACGGGTCCGGCTCCTACGAGCAGTACCTC. Protein sequence: CASRYGSGSYEQYL.

This clonotype was counted many times. This rearrangement joins TRBV6-1 to TRBJ2-7; 9 positions agree with TRBD1. Germline V gene sequence: CDR1 MNHNS, CDR2 SASEGT. The CDR3 covers 13 residues. The trim removed 2 bases at V and 6 bases at J, leaving 2 bases unmatched. The CDR3 here is CASSEWTGAEQYF. The CDR3 DNA reads TGTGCCAGCAGTGAATGGACAGGGGCCGAGCAGTACTTC.

This clonotype was observed a few times. The rearrangement joins TRBV12-1 to TRBJ2-7; the table calls TRBD2, which could not be checked here. TRBV12-1 is flagged as a pseudogene. This CDR3 has 18 amino acids. The CDR3 sequence is CVSSLREVAGSTSYEQYF. The CDR3 DNA reads as TGTGTCAGCAGCCTCCGTGAAGTAGCGGGATCTACTTCATACGAGCAGTACTTC.

A remark on this clonotype: A much larger clonotype is one base distant, so this may be a read error. The chain is built from TRBV5-4 and TRBJ2-5, with 7 bases lining up with TRBD1. The CDR3 contains 14 residues. The germline V gene encodes CDR1 SGHNT and CDR2 YYREEE (reference sequence). V was pared by 4 bases and J by 1 base, with 4 bases of the junction left unmatched. This CDR3 reads CASSRDSSQETQYF. The CDR3 DNA reads TGTGCCAGCAGCCGGGACAGTTCCCAAGAGACCCAGTACTTC.

This clonotype was seen at least ten times. This chain links TRBV2 with TRBJ2-3; D is unclear. The CDR3 loop spans 12 amino acids. Deletions cut 8 bases from V and 0 bases from J, with 6 bases between. Germline CDR1 SNHLY, CDR2 FYNNEI. CDR3 amino acids: CASRGSTDTQYF. The CDR3, as DNA: TGTGCCAGCCGCGGAAGCACAGATACGCAGTATTTT.

A note on this clonotype: An end of the junction does not agree with germline; a read error may underlie this. The chain couples TRBV29-1 to TRBJ2-7, with D possibly being TRBD1 (5 bases). Per the germline V gene, CDR1 is SQVTM and CDR2 is ANQGSEA. This CDR3 region has 13 residues. In DNA, the CDR3 is TGCAGCGTGAAGGGGTCCCCGTCCTATGAGCAGTACTTC. It encodes CSVKGSPSYEQYF.

This chain uses TRBV27 with TRBJ2-7, with a tentative D call TRBD1 (6 bases). Germline values: CDR1 MNHEY, CDR2 SMNVEV (reference sequence). The V end was cut by 2 bases, the J end by 2 bases, with 13 bases between. The CDR3 spans 15 residues. The CDR3 spells CASSLGGLGPYEQYF. For the CDR3, the DNA is TGTGCCAGCAGTTTAGGGGGCTTGGGTCCCTACGAGCAGTACTTC.

This clonotype is a singleton in its sample. The junction departs from germline at one end; a sequencing error may be responsible. The V gene is TRBV4-2, the J gene TRBJ2-7; the D gene is possibly TRBD2 (6 bases). There are 14 residues in the CDR3. CDR1 is LGHNA, CDR2 YNFKEQ, per germline. The CDR3 sequence is CTSSQDPLGGEQYF. For the CDR3, the DNA is TGTACCAGCAGCCAAGATCCCTTGGGGGGCGAGCAGTACTTC.

Regarding this clonotype: A much larger clone differs from this one at a single base, so this may be a read error. J is TRBJ2-5 and V is TRBV7-9, with D unresolved. The germline CDR1 and CDR2 sequences are SEHNR and FQNEAQ (reference sequence). The CDR3 extends over 11 amino acids. The CDR3 protein is CASSFSETQNF. CDR3 DNA: TGTGCCAGCAGCTTTTCGGAGACCCAGAACTTC. The full variable domain, in which reference TRBV7-9 and TRBJ2-5 provide the parts outside the CDR3, is DTGVSQNPRHKITKRGQNVTFRCDPISEHNRLYWYRQTLGQGPEFLTYFQNEAQLEKSRLLSDRFSAERPKGSFSTLEIQRTEQGDSAMYLCASSFSETQNFGPGTRLLVL.

This clonotype was detected only a few times. One end of the junction does not line up with germline, which may come from a read error. The chain has TRBV28 and TRBJ1-4; D ambiguous. CDR1 and CDR2 from the germline V gene are MDHEN and SYDVKM. The CDR3 sequence is 13 residues long. The CDR3 is CASSLFGGEKQFF. The DNA for the CDR3 is TGTGCCAGCAGTTTATTTGGTGGTGAAAAACAGTTTTTT.

This clonotype appeared a single time. The chain links TRBV11-2 to TRBJ2-7; perhaps TRBD2 as D (6 bases). The V gene lost 1 base and the J gene lost 9 bases, with 19 bases spanning the gap. Germline CDR1 SGHAT, CDR2 FQNNGV. This CDR3 region has 15 residues. The CDR3 sequence: CASSLVGGATYGQYF. The CDR3 bases are TGTGCCAGCAGCTTAGTAGGCGGGGCCACATATGGGCAGTACTTC.

V is TRBV6-1 and J is TRBJ2-3; 12 bases align to TRBD2. Unmatched junction bases numbered 4, after V lost 4 bases and J lost 5 bases. This CDR3 spans 15 amino acids. Germline CDR1 is MNHNS and CDR2 is SASEGT. DNA for the CDR3: TGTGCCAGCAGTGGACTAGCGGGAGAGATAGATACGCAGTATTTT. Amino acids: CASSGLAGEIDTQYF.

Of note for this clonotype: The CDR3 ends on some other residue instead of the conserved phenylalanine or tryptophan, so this is likely a read error. Because the CDR3's place on the DNA is in doubt, the DNA is left out and the CDR3 is given as listed by TCRdb. The genes are TRBV6-1 and TRBJ2-2. From its first to its last residue, the CDR3 has 14 amino acids. Looked up from germline, CDR1 is MNHNS and CDR2 is SASEGT. This CDR3 is CASSRLPNTGELFS.

In its sample, this clonotype was seen many times. This sequence joins TRBV7-8 and TRBJ2-1; 16 bases map to TRBD2. The CDR3 length is 15 residues. CDR1 and CDR2 (germline): SGHVS, FQNEAQ. Germline trimming cut 5 bases from V and 12 bases from J; bases unmatched to any gene: 7. This chain's CDR3 is CASSLGTSGRVVQFF. The CDR3 DNA is TGTGCCAGCAGCCTCGGGACTAGCGGGAGGGTCGTGCAGTTCTTC. Full variable domain (outside the CDR3, taken from reference TRBV7-8 and TRBJ2-1): GAGVSQSPRYKVAKRGQDVALRCDPISGHVSLFWYQQALGQGPEFLTYFQNEAQLDKSGLPSDRFFAERPEGSVSTLKIQRTQQEDSAVYLCASSLGTSGRVVQFFGPGTRLTVL.

This clonotype was counted a few times. The junction and the germline gene differ at one end; a read error may be behind it. The chain combines TRBV29-1 with TRBJ2-7; D might be TRBD2 (5 bases). The CDR3 runs 12 residues. Germline assignment: CDR1 SQVTM and CDR2 ANQGSEA. CDR3 in amino acids: CSVKAELYGQYF. DNA of the CDR3: TGCAGTGTCAAAGCGGAACTATACGGGCAGTACTTC.

This clonotype was observed at least ten times. V is TRBV4-2 and J is TRBJ1-1; 7 bases are shared with TRBD1. With V trimmed by 2 bases and J by 5 bases, 11 bases remained unmatched. CDR3 size: 16 residues. Germline assignment: CDR1 LGHNA and CDR2 YNFKEQ. Written as DNA, the CDR3 is TGTGCCAGCAGCCAAAGTGACAGGGAGGGGAAGACTGAAGCTTTCTTT. Its protein is CASSQSDREGKTEAFF.

A word on this clonotype: A read error may account for a junction end that differs from germline. The chain carries TRBV10-3 and TRBJ1-2, with 8 bases aligning to TRBD1. This CDR3 is built from 13 residues. Germline CDR1 reads ENHRY; CDR2 reads SYGVKD. The CDR3 region has the DNA TGTGACATCAGTGAGGACAGGGACAATGGCTGCACTTTC. Translation: CDISEDRDNGCTF.

This clonotype was recorded a few times. This sequence joins TRBV20-1 and TRBJ2-7, with 7 bases that match TRBD2. The CDR3 is 13 residues long. The V gene's germline CDR1 is DFQATT and CDR2 SNEGSKA (reference sequence). Trimming took 6 bases from V and 2 from J; bases not matched to a gene: 7. The CDR3 loop reads CSALRDYTYEQYF. The CDR3 DNA reads TGCAGTGCCTTAAGGGACTACACCTACGAGCAGTACTTC.